This entry lists 25 T cell receptor beta chains sequenced from one sample in a study of T cell responses to AZD1222 COVID-19 vaccine. The assay was immunoSEQ multiplex PCR, and TCRdb's table has in-frame clones only and misses some. The sample lists around 61,000 clones, approximately 83% occurring once. The input for sequencing was peripheral blood, taken on day 0 of AZD1222 vaccination. Receptors originate from an adult in good health.

This chain uses TRBV7-8 with TRBJ1-3; the D is unclear. Germline lookup yields CDR1 SGHVS and CDR2 FQNEAQ. The CDR3 spans 17 residues. The germline V and J ends were trimmed by 1 base and 4 bases, with 17 bases remaining between them. CDR3: CASSLGSLRRSGNTIYF. In DNA form, the CDR3 reads TGTGCCAGCAGCTTAGGATCCCTTAGAAGATCCGGAAACACCATATATTTT.

J is TRBJ1-3 and V is TRBV5-1; D is undetermined. CDR1 SGHRS and CDR2 YFSETQ come from the germline V gene. The CDR3 is made up of 16 amino acids. V was pared by 0 bases and J by 0 bases, with 10 bases between. The CDR3, as DNA: TGCGCCAGCAGCTTGGCCGGAGCGTCCTCTGGAAACACCATATATTTT. This encodes CASSLAGASSGNTIYF. Supplemented by reference TRBV5-1 and TRBJ1-3, the full variable domain reads KAGVTQTPRYLIKTRGQQVTLSCSPISGHRSVSWYQQTPGQGLQFLFEYFSETQRNKGNFPGRFSGRQFSNSRSEMNVSTLELGDSALYLCASSLAGASSGNTIYFGEGSWLTVV.

The rearrangement joins TRBV12-3 or TRBV12-4 to TRBJ2-7; the D call may be TRBD1 or TRBD2 (5 bases each). The CDR3 is made up of 13 amino acids. Between the trimmed V and J ends, which lost 3 bases and 2 bases, there was a span of 8 bases. CDR3 region: CASSFGTAYEQYF. The CDR3 DNA reads as TGTGCCAGCAGTTTCGGGACCGCCTACGAGCAGTACTTC.

This clone was picked up a small number of times. The chain combines TRBV6-1 with TRBJ2-3, with D possibly TRBD2 on 6 matching bases. This CDR3 contains 15 residues. The V end lost 0 bases, the J end lost 1 base, and 8 bases lay between the germline ends. In germline, CDR1 is MNHNS, CDR2 SASEGT. The CDR3, as DNA: TGTGCCAGCAGTGAAGCGACGGGGGGCACAGATACGCAGTATTTT. Encoded protein: CASSEATGGTDTQYF.

The gene calls are TRBV28 and TRBJ2-7; D is unresolved. CDR3 length: 12 amino acids. CDR1 and CDR2 from the germline V gene are MDHEN and SYDVKM. V lost 10 bases and J 2 bases, leaving 12 bases between the germline ends. Written as DNA, the CDR3 is TGTGCCACCTCCCCCAACACCTACGAGCAGTACTTC. Amino acid sequence: CATSPNTYEQYF.

The chain uses TRBV2 and TRBJ1-1; 8 nucleotides match TRBD1. The CDR3 consists of 16 residues. Germline V gene data show CDR1 as SNHLY and CDR2 as FYNNEI. Trimming took 3 bases from V and 0 from J; bases not matched to a gene: 6. The CDR3 is CASSEDRATMNTEAFF. The DNA for the CDR3 is TGTGCCAGCAGTGAGGACAGGGCGACCATGAACACTGAAGCTTTCTTT.

The sample holds a few counts of this clone. This chain joins TRBV6-5 and TRBJ1-5; tentatively, D is TRBD1 (5 bases). Germline-derived CDR1 and CDR2 are MNHEY and SVGAGI. This CDR3 has 14 residues. Trimming removed 4 bases at V and 5 bases at J, with 12 bases between. The CDR3 sequence is CASSSRQTHQPQHF. CDR3 DNA: TGTGCCAGCAGTTCAAGACAGACCCATCAGCCCCAGCATTTT.

J is TRBJ1-2 and V is TRBV5-6; no clear D gene. Trimming shortened V by 4 bases and J by 8 bases, and 15 bases separated the two germline ends. Germline V CDR1 and CDR2: SGHDT, YYEEEE. CDR3 length equals 13 residues. CDR3 protein: CASSQKGLRGYTF. In nucleotides, the CDR3 is TGTGCCAGCAGCCAAAAGGGCCTTAGGGGCTACACCTTC.

The rearrangement uses TRBV11-2 and TRBJ2-1; 8 bases are a match to TRBD1. Unmatched junction bases numbered 9, after V lost 2 bases and J lost 12 bases. CDR1 SGHAT and CDR2 FQNNGV come from the germline V gene. CDR3 length: 14 residues. The CDR3 DNA reads TGTGCCAGCAGCTTATGGACAGGGACGGGAAGGCAGTTCTTC. Amino acid sequence: CASSLWTGTGRQFF.

The genes are TRBV6-1 and TRBJ2-4, with 7 bases identical to TRBD1. V was pared by 4 bases and J by 0 bases, with 15 bases of the junction left unmatched. The CDR3 runs 19 residues. Germline V gives CDR1 MNHNS, CDR2 SASEGT. CDR3 DNA sequence: TGTGCCAGCAGTGCCCGACAGGGCCTTAGGGACCTAGCCAAAAACATTCAGTACTTC. Translated: CASSARQGLRDLAKNIQYF.

The chain recombines TRBV5-6 with TRBJ1-4; 8 bases agree with TRBD1. Germline V CDR1 and CDR2: SGHDT, YYEEEE. This CDR3 has 13 amino acids. The trim removed 2 bases at V and 11 bases at J, leaving 5 bases unmatched. DNA of the CDR3: TGTGCCAGCAGCTTCCTAGACAGGGGTAAACTGTTTTTT. This translates into CASSFLDRGKLFF.

The V call is TRBV6-5, the J call TRBJ2-5, with 8 bases that match TRBD1. This CDR3 has 14 amino acids. V lost 6 bases to trimming and J lost 0 bases; unmatched junction nucleotides: 3. CDR1 and CDR2 (germline): MNHEY, SVGAGI. The CDR3 spells CASRRTGYQETQYF. DNA of the CDR3: TGTGCCAGCAGGCGGACAGGGTACCAAGAGACCCAGTACTTC.

The CDR3 is CASSFQGNQPQHF. The CDR3 coding sequence is TGTGCCAGCAGTTTCCAGGGCAATCAGCCCCAGCATTTT. The J gene is TRBJ1-5, the V gene TRBV27; no firm D call. This CDR3 region has 13 residues. Germline V gives CDR1 MNHEY, CDR2 SMNVEV (reference sequence). The germline V and J ends were trimmed by 3 bases and 2 bases, with 5 bases remaining between them.

The V gene is TRBV7-8, the J gene TRBJ2-2, with TRBD2 matching over 10 bases. The germline V gene encodes CDR1 SGHVS and CDR2 FQNEAQ. The ends lost 0 bases at V and 4 bases at J; junction bases unmatched: 8. The CDR3 sequence is 18 residues long. This CDR3 is CASSLATALAGSTGELFF. The CDR3 DNA reads as TGTGCCAGCAGCTTAGCTACGGCACTAGCGGGGTCCACCGGGGAGCTGTTTTTT.

V usage is TRBV21-1 and J usage is TRBJ2-7; TRBD1 is the table's D call and was not checked against the DNA. TRBV21-1 represents a pseudogene. The CDR3 is 15 residues long. The DNA of the CDR3 is TGTGCCAGCAGCAAAGAGTCGGGCAGGGTTTACGAGCAGTACTTC. Translated: CASSKESGRVYEQYF.

The DNA of the CDR3 is TGCGCCAGCAGCTTCCGCGGACGGAGCACTGAAGCTTTCTTT. This gives the protein CASSFRGRSTEAFF. The chain links TRBV5-1 to TRBJ1-1; D uncertain. The germline V gene encodes CDR1 SGHRS and CDR2 YFSETQ. This CDR3 spans 14 amino acids. The ends were cut back, 2 bases at V and 4 bases at J, with 12 bases in the middle. Complete variable domain (other parts from reference TRBV5-1 and TRBJ1-1): KAGVTQTPRYLIKTRGQQVTLSCSPISGHRSVSWYQQTPGQGLQFLFEYFSETQRNKGNFPGRFSGRQFSNSRSEMNVSTLELGDSALYLCASSFRGRSTEAFFGQGTRLTVV.

CDR3 region: CASSEIAPEGNSPLHF. The CDR3 region has the DNA TGTGCCAGCAGTGAAATCGCCCCGGAGGGCAATTCACCCCTCCACTTT. The rearrangement links TRBV6-1 to TRBJ1-6; D remains ambiguous. There are 16 residues in the CDR3. Between the trimmed V and J ends, which lost 2 bases and 7 bases, there was a span of 15 bases. Germline V gives CDR1 MNHNS, CDR2 SASEGT.

Turning to this clone: One end of the junction does not line up with germline, which may come from a read error. The chain employs TRBV5-1 and TRBJ1-2, with D perhaps TRBD1 (6 bases). This CDR3 is 15 amino acids long. Germline V gives CDR1 SGHRS, CDR2 YFSETQ. As DNA, the CDR3 is TGCGCCAGCAGCTTGGAGACAGGTTTCTTTTATGGCCACACCTTC. Its protein product is CASSLETGFFYGHTF.

The chain uses TRBV18 and TRBJ1-5; D gene unclear. The length of the CDR3 is 14 residues. The V end was cut by 4 bases, the J end by 2 bases, with 9 bases between. Germline V lookup: CDR1 KGHSH, CDR2 LQKENI. As DNA, the CDR3 is TGTGCCAGCTCACTGGGCGCCGGCAATCAGCCCCAGCATTTT. This encodes CASSLGAGNQPQHF.

The V call is TRBV28, the J call TRBJ1-1, with no clear D. Trimming cost V 6 bases and J 8 bases, with 19 bases left between them. CDR3 size: 14 residues. Germline lookup yields CDR1 MDHEN and CDR2 SYDVKM. The CDR3 reads CASSTEATTREAFF. The CDR3 bases are TGTGCCAGCAGCACAGAGGCCACCACAAGAGAAGCTTTCTTT.

This clone is a singleton in its sample. V and J are TRBV6-5 and TRBJ2-1; TRBD2 is a possible D gene (6 bases). The CDR3 length is 15 residues. Trimming cost V 10 bases and J 7 bases, with 23 bases left between them. Germline V gives CDR1 MNHEY, CDR2 SVGAGI. CDR3 loop: CATSEGLRPRNEQFF. CDR3 bases: TGTGCCACCTCCGAGGGACTTCGCCCTCGGAATGAGCAGTTCTTC.

The V and J genes are TRBV2 and TRBJ1-1, with 9 bases identical to TRBD1. V dropped 5 bases and J dropped 3; count of bases not matched to a gene: 1. The germline V gene has CDR1 SNHLY and CDR2 FYNNEI. The CDR3 length is 13 residues. CDR3 in DNA: TGTGCCAGCAGTAGGACAGGGGACACTGAAGCTTTCTTT. Translated, it gives CASSRTGDTEAFF.

The J gene is TRBJ2-7, the V gene TRBV5-1, with TRBD1 matching 9 bases. Germline V CDR1 and CDR2: SGHRS, YFSETQ. Trimming took 3 bases from V and 2 from J; bases not matched to a gene: 9. This CDR3 contains 16 residues. The CDR3 nucleotides read TGCGCCAGCAGCTGGACCCCGGGACAGGGACCCTACGAGCAGTACTTC. Its protein is CASSWTPGQGPYEQYF.

In its sample, this clone was seen once. The chain employs TRBV18 and TRBJ1-5, with 8 bases that match TRBD1. The J segment lost 4 bases and the V segment lost 3 bases, leaving 5 bases of the junction unmatched. The CDR3 sequence is 15 residues long. Per the germline V gene, CDR1 is KGHSH and CDR2 is LQKENI. The CDR3 DNA is TGTGCCAGCTCACCGGTGGGACAGGAAAATCAGCCCCAGCATTTT. Protein: CASSPVGQENQPQHF.

The chain recombines TRBV24-1 with TRBJ2-7, with 8 positions matching TRBD2. V gave up 1 base and J gave up 2 bases; unmatched junction bases: 3. Looked up from germline, CDR1 is KGHDR and CDR2 is SFDVKD. The CDR3 sequence is 15 residues long. In DNA, the CDR3 is TGTGCCACCAGTGATTTAACTAGCGGTACCTACGAGCAGTACTTC. Amino acid sequence: CATSDLTSGTYEQYF.